This T cell receptor beta chain was recorded in a study of CD8+ T cells in alopecia areata. About the study: Tofacitinib lasted 6 to 18 months, then 6 months off drug.

Broader study findings: Affected scalp, especially in alopecia totalis/universalis, had a higher clonality than normal scalp did. Scalp sequencing also captures normal skin's resident alphabeta T cells.

Those with alopecia areata gave lesional scalp punch biopsies and peripheral blood. Germline assignment: CDR1 SQVTM and CDR2 ANQGSEA. This CDR3 has 16 amino acids. With V trimmed by 6 bases and J by 6 bases, 11 bases remained unmatched. Extracted from the samples, RNA was reverse transcribed into cDNA to serve as the sequencing template. Clones were sequenced by immunoSEQ multiplex PCR, and TCRdb holds only the in-frame ones, with some missing. The sample contains fewer than 80,000 clones, approximately 64% of which appear only once. Concerning this clone: Its antigen is unknown.

This clonotype was sampled from a human donor with alopecia areata. This sequence joins TRBV29-1 and TRBJ2-1; 13 bases agree with TRBD2. The sample consisted of CD8+ T cells sorted from blood, taken at week 0. CDR3 nucleotide sequence: TGCAGCGTCTCACTCCCGGGACTAGCGGGATTCAATGAGCAGTTCTTC. This gives the protein CSVSLPGLAGFNEQFF.